This T cell receptor (beta chain) was recorded in a study of blood T cell repertoires in COVID-19. Study overall: PBMCs, B-cell-depleted T cells, or T cells provided the cDNA or gDNA that made up the material.

Those enrolled in Seattle joined during active infection and were followed longitudinally afterward. Original analysis: From reference gene primer amplification, estimates of nucleated cell counts were derived. TCRdb's table, derived via immunoSEQ multiplex PCR, lists solely in-frame clones and lacks some. The V and J calls and the clone size are those of that table, but D and trimming were determined from the DNA. The sample has 200,000 to 250,000 clones; around 86% are singletons. This CDR3 spans 14 amino acids. Germline loops: CDR1 SGHTA, CDR2 FQGTGA. Trimming cost V 6 bases and J 5 bases; bases outside gene matches: 5.

J is TRBJ2-2 and V is TRBV7-3; 8 nucleotides line up with TRBD1. Input material: peripheral blood. This clonotype originated in a woman at least 80 years old with COVID-19, enrolled during active disease. The CDR3 spells CASSDRGLTGELFF. CDR3 DNA: TGTGCCAGCAGTGACAGGGGCCTAACCGGGGAGCTGTTTTTT.